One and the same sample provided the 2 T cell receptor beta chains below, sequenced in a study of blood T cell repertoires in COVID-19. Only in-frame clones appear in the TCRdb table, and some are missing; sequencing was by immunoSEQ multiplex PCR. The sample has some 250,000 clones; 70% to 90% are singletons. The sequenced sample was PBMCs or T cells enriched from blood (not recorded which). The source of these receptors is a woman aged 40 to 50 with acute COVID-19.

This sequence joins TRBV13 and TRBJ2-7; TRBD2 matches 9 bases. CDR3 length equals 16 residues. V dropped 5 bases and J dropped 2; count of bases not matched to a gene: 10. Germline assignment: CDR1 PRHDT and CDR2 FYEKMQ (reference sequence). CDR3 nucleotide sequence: TGTGCCAGCAGCCCGGGGGCTAGCGGGACTACCTACGAGCAGTACTTC. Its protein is CASSPGASGTTYEQYF.

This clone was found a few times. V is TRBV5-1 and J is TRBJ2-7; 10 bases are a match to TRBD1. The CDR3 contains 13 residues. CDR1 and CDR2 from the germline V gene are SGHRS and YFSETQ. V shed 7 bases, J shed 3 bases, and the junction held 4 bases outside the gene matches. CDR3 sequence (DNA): TGCGCCAGCCGCCGGACAGGGGGCTACGAGCAGTACTTC. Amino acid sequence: CASRRTGGYEQYF.